The clone carrying this T cell receptor beta chain was seen a few times. These data are taken from a study of T-cell memory formation after mild COVID-19. Background on the study: Across donors, TCR clusters were largely donor specific.

The CDR3 loop spans 11 amino acids. V was cut by 6 bases and J by 8 bases, with 13 bases left in between. Germline V gives CDR1 SQVTM, CDR2 ANQGSEA. TCRdb ran MiXCR on the 5' RACE reads and lists one entry per CDR3 protein. This sample has around 530,000 distinct CDR3 sequences, with approximately 21% found just once. The origin of this receptor is an adult woman who had mild COVID-19 (a few samples of this study predate the infection). Cell type and time point are not known. Sequences were obtained from PBMCs or a T cell subset sorted from them (not recorded which). V and J are TRBV29-1 and TRBJ1-2, with D unclear. CDR3 in amino acids: CSVSTGRGYTF. Written as DNA, the CDR3 is TGCAGCGTCAGTACGGGTCGCGGCTACACCTTC.